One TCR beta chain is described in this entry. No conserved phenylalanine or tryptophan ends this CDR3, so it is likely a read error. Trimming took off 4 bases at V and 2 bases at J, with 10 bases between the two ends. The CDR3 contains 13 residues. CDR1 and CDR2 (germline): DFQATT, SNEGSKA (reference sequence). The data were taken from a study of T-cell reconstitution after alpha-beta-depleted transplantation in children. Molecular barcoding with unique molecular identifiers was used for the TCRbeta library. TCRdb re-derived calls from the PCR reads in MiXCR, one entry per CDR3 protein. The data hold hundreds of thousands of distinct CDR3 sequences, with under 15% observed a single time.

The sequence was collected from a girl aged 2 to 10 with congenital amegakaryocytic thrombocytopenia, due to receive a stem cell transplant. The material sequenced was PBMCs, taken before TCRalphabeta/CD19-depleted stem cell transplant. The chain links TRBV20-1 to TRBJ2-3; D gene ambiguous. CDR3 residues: CSAKDLYTDTQYL. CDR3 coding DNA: TGCAGTGCTAAAGACTTGTACACAGATACGCAGTATCTT.